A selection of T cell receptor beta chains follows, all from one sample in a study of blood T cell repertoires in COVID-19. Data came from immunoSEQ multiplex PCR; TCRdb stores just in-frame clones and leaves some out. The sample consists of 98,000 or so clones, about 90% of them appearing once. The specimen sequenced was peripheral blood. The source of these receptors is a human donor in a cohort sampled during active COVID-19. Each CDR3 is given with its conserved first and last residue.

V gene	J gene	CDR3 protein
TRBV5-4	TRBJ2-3	CASSFFGGPGDTQYF
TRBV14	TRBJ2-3	CASSQTSGVSDTQYF
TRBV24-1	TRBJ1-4	CATSDLRGKLFF
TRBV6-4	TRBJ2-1	CASSDGSSGGANNEQFF
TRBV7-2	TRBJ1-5	CASRGTGNQPQHF
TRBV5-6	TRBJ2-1	CASSLVLASGAGEQFF
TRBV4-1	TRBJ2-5	CASSHLGQGQETQYF
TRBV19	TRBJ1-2	CASGPGQRSYYGYTF
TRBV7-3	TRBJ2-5	CASSSQDSSGTQYF
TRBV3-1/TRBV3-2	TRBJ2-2	CASSQDAGLATGELFF
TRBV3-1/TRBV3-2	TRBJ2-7	CASSHRGEEGPSSYEQYF
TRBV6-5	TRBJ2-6	CASRNGGSGANVLTF
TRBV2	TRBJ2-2	CASSELTGELFF
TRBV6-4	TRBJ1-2	CASSEEGFNYGYTF